The present entry profiles one T cell receptor (beta chain) with its context. No antigen is known for it. The CDR3 totals 16 residues. Trimming took 2 bases from V and 6 from J; bases not matched to a gene: 8. Per the germline V gene, CDR1 is LNHNV and CDR2 is YYDKDF (reference sequence). This sample was included in a study of cytotoxic CD8 clonotypes in ibrutinib-treated CLL. Background on the study: The patients, some 12 relapsed/refractory and fewer than 16 treatment-naive, included about 18 who were IGHV unmutated. Study results and caveats: Higher circulating CD8+ T-cell counts strongly accompanied higher baseline clonality, above age-matched healthy donors. Clonality rose at ibrutinib response and fell back toward baseline at progression.

Sequencing sought depths of 1 in 200,000 to 1 in 1 million T cells. The protocol was immunoSEQ multiplex PCR, while the TCRdb copy is restricted to in-frame clones and leaves out a portion. The table includes around 140,000 clones, about 84% detected once. This TCR came from a human donor with chronic lymphocytic leukemia. This specimen consisted of PBMCs, obtained after 36 months of ibrutinib treatment. The chain employs TRBV15 and TRBJ2-1; TRBD1 agrees at 9 bases. The CDR3 DNA sequence: TGTGCCACCAGCAGAATACTCGGGACAGGGTCCAATGAGCAGTTCTTC. Protein sequence: CATSRILGTGSNEQFF.